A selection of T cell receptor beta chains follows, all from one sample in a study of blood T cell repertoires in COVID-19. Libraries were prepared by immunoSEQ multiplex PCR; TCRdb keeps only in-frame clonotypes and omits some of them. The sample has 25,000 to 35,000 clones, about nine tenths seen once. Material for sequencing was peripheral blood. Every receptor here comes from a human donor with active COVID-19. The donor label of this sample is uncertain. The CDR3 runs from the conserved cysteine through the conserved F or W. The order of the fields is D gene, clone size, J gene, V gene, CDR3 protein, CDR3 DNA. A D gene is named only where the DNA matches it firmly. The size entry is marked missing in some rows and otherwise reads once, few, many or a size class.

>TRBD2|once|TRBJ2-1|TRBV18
CASSALAGDYNEQFF
TGTGCCAGCTCAGCGCTAGCGGGGGACTACAATGAGCAGTTCTTC
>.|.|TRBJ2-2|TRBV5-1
CASRSEGAGELFF
TGCGCCAGCAGGAGCGAGGGGGCCGGGGAGCTGTTTTTT
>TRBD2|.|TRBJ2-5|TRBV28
CASSLSPSGRETQYF
TGTGCCAGCAGTTTATCCCCTAGCGGGAGAGAGACCCAGTACTTC
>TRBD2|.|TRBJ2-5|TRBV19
CASSIAYSGRGETQYF
TGTGCCAGTAGTATAGCCTATAGCGGGAGGGGAGAGACCCAGTACTTC
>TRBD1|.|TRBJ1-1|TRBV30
CAWSCQGARTEAFF
TGTGCCTGGAGTTGTCAGGGGGCACGCACTGAAGCTTTCTTT
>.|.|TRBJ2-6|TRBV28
CASSFRQHDYHSGANVLTF
TGTGCCAGCAGTTTCCGACAGCATGATTACCACTCTGGGGCCAACGTCCTGACTTTC
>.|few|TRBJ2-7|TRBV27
CASSSFRDKYEQYF
TGTGCCAGCAGTTCCTTCCGGGACAAGTACGAGCAGTACTTC
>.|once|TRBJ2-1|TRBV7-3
CASSSFGSGEQFF
TGTGCCAGCAGCTCATTTGGGTCAGGTGAGCAGTTCTTC
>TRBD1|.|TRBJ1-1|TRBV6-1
CASSELGQGDLNTEAFF
TGTGCCAGCAGTGAACTCGGACAGGGGGACTTGAACACTGAAGCTTTCTTT
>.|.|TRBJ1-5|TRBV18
CASSPELAVNQPQHF
TGTGCCAGCTCACCAGAATTAGCGGTCAATCAGCCCCAGCATTTT
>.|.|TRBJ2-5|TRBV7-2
CASSLVWAGIGETQYF
TGTGCCAGCAGCTTAGTTTGGGCGGGGATTGGGGAGACCCAGTACTTC
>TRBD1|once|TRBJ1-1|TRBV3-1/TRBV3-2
CASSQTGAPGAEAFF
TGTGCCAGCAGCCAGACAGGGGCGCCTGGGGCTGAAGCTTTCTTT
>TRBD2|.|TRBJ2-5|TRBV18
CASSPAGLAGAKIVQETQYF
TGTGCCAGCTCACCGGCGGGACTAGCGGGCGCGAAAATTGTGCAAGAGACCCAGTACTTC
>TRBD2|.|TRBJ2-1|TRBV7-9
CASRLSGGVYNEQFF
TGTGCCAGCAGACTCAGCGGGGGGGTTTACAATGAGCAGTTCTTC
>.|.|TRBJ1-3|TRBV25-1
CASSERGGGNTIYF
TGTGCCAGCAGTGAACGAGGGGGAGGAAACACCATATATTTT
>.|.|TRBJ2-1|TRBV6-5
CASSRDYNEQFF
TGTGCCAGCAGTCGGGATTACAATGAGCAGTTCTTC
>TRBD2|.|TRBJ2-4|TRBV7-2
CASTPGGAKNIQYF
TGTGCCAGCACCCCCGGGGGGGCCAAAAACATTCAGTACTTC
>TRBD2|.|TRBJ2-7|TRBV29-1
CSVGPLAGNYEQYF
TGCAGCGTTGGTCCACTAGCGGGAAACTACGAGCAGTACTTC
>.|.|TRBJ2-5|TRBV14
CASSHPGGRGQETQYF
TGTGCCAGCAGCCACCCTGGAGGGAGGGGGCAAGAGACCCAGTACTTC
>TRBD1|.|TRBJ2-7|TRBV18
CASSPPLGTGEHEQYF
TGTGCCAGCTCACCACCGCTAGGGACAGGGGAACACGAGCAGTACTTC
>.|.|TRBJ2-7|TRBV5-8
CASSVGTSPLREQYF
TGTGCCAGCAGCGTAGGGACATCGCCGCTCCGCGAGCAGTACTTC
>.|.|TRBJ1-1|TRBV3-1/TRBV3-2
CASSQVPGMNTEAFF
TGTGCCAGCAGCCAAGTCCCGGGTATGAACACTGAAGCTTTCTTT
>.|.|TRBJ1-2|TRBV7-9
CASTSGSYGYTF
TGTGCCAGCACCTCAGGGTCCTATGGCTACACCTTC
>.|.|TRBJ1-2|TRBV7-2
CASSLWGDPAYGYTF
TGTGCCAGCAGCTTATGGGGGGACCCCGCCTATGGCTACACCTTC
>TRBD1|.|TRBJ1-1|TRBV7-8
CASRSGTGYGNTEAFF
TGTGCCAGCAGGAGCGGGACAGGGTACGGGAACACTGAAGCTTTCTTT
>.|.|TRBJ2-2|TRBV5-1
CASSGQGTGELFF
TGCGCCAGCAGCGGGCAGGGGACCGGGGAGCTGTTTTTT
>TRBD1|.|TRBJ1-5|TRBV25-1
CASSGQGYNQPQHF
TGTGCCAGCAGCGGACAGGGTTACAATCAGCCCCAGCATTTT
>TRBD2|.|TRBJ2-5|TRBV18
CASSPFPGGQETQYF
TGTGCCAGCTCACCATTCCCGGGAGGGCAGGAGACCCAGTACTTC
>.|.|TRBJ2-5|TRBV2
CASKQEPQETQYF
TGTGCCAGCAAACAAGAACCACAAGAGACCCAGTACTTC
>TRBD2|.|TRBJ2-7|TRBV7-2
CASSSGGQYEQYF
TGTGCCAGCAGCTCGGGGGGGCAGTACGAGCAGTACTTC
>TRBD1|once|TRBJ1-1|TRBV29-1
CSVRTGEAFF
TGCAGCGTTAGGACAGGCGAAGCTTTCTTT
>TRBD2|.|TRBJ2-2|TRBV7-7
CASSSLLRGAQNTGELFF
TGTGCTAGCAGCTCCCTTCTGCGGGGGGCCCAAAACACCGGGGAGCTGTTTTTT
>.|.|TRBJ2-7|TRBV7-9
CASSLAGTLQYEQYF
TGTGCCAGCAGCTTAGCCGGGACTTTACAGTACGAGCAGTACTTC
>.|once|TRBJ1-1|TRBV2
CASTRQRTNTEAFF
TGTGCCAGCACCCGACAGAGGACGAACACTGAAGCTTTCTTT
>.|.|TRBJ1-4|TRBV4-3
CASSQDFISDRPNEKLFF
TGCGCCAGCAGCCAAGATTTTATCTCGGACAGACCAAATGAAAAACTGTTTTTT
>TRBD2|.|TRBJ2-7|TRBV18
CASSPGRERDEQYF
TGTGCCAGCTCACCCGGGCGGGAGCGTGACGAGCAGTACTTC
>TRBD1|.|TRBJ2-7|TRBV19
CASSISGTGIYEQYF
TGTGCCAGTAGTATATCCGGGACAGGTATCTACGAGCAGTACTTC
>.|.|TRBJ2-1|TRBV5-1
CASSLSGNSNEQFF
TGCGCCAGCAGCTTAAGCGGAAACTCCAATGAGCAGTTCTTC
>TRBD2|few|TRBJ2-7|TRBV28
CASSQGLAGAVGGEQYF
TGTGCCAGCAGCCAAGGACTAGCGGGAGCCGTGGGGGGCGAGCAGTACTTC
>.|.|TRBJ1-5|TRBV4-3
CASSQGHSNQPQHF
TGCGCCAGCAGCCAAGGACACAGCAATCAGCCCCAGCATTTT
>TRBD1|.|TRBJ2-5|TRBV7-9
CASSRTGGAGETQYF
TGTGCCAGCAGTCGAACAGGGGGCGCCGGGGAGACCCAGTACTTC
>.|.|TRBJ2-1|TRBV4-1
CASSQAERSTYEQFF
TGCGCCAGCAGCCAAGCGGAGCGGTCAACGTATGAGCAGTTCTTC
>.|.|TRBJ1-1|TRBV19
CASSSRSQTGVPEAFF
.
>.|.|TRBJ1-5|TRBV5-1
CASSLARGGNQPQHF
TGCGCCAGCAGCTTGGCCCGGGGGGGCAATCAGCCCCAGCATTTT
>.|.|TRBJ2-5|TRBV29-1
CSVDRVETQYF
TGCAGCGTTGATAGAGTGGAGACCCAGTACTTC
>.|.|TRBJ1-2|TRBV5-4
CASSLGNRGYTF
TGTGCCAGCAGCTTGGGTAATCGTGGCTACACCTTC
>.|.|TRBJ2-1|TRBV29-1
CSVHRDVAYNEQFF
TGCAGCGTCCACAGGGACGTTGCCTACAATGAGCAGTTCTTC
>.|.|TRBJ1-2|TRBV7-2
CASSFLRGDIKIRGVGYTF
TGTGCCAGCAGCTTCCTTAGAGGGGACATTAAAATCCGGGGGGTAGGCTACACCTTC